This is a list of T cell receptor beta chains from one sample in a study of CD8+ T cells in alopecia areata. Assay used: immunoSEQ multiplex PCR; TCRdb lists only in-frame clones, some missing. The sample lists 150,000 to 200,000 clones, less than 65% occurring once. The sequencing here drew on CD4+ T cells sorted from blood, taken at week 24, from a patient treated with tofacitinib. These receptors came from a human donor with alopecia areata. Both conserved end residues are trimmed from each CDR3. Fields, in order: CDR3 protein, clone size, V gene. Clone size appears in some rows only: once, few, many, or a class for an expanded clone.

cdr3_aa: ASSTDIGHPGELF
clone_size: few
v_call: TRBV7-2

cdr3_aa: ASSLKEGLSGANVLT
clone_size: .
v_call: TRBV7-8

cdr3_aa: ASSGLTYGYT
clone_size: once
v_call: TRBV5-6

cdr3_aa: ASSRSSGAWNGYT
clone_size: few
v_call: TRBV7-8

cdr3_aa: ASSLAGQGKEKLF
clone_size: .
v_call: TRBV5-6

cdr3_aa: ASSLQGYEQY
clone_size: .
v_call: TRBV28

cdr3_aa: ASSPRQGENTEAF
clone_size: .
v_call: TRBV5-1

cdr3_aa: ASSLTGMDTGELF
clone_size: .
v_call: TRBV11-2

cdr3_aa: ASSEGDTRYGYT
clone_size: .
v_call: TRBV2

cdr3_aa: SVGQGLGYT
clone_size: .
v_call: TRBV29-1

cdr3_aa: AWRGGVGNTEAF
clone_size: .
v_call: TRBV30

cdr3_aa: AASSGLAGDTQY
clone_size: .
v_call: TRBV30

cdr3_aa: ACPDGIYGYT
clone_size: many
v_call: TRBV6-1

cdr3_aa: SVADRANGYT
clone_size: once
v_call: TRBV29-1

cdr3_aa: ASSRDRNYLDYGYT
clone_size: many
v_call: TRBV7-9

cdr3_aa: ASSLTQGTQY
clone_size: .
v_call: TRBV7-3

cdr3_aa: ASSPALGRQNTGELF
clone_size: few
v_call: TRBV7-3

cdr3_aa: ASSYSQPGNTIY
clone_size: few
v_call: TRBV6-6

cdr3_aa: ASSDGAGLETQY
clone_size: .
v_call: TRBV2

cdr3_aa: ASSLEALYPETQY
clone_size: .
v_call: TRBV7-2

cdr3_aa: ASSSAQKMNTEAF
clone_size: few
v_call: TRBV13

cdr3_aa: ASSVDLGGETQY
clone_size: .
v_call: TRBV6-1

cdr3_aa: ASSERRDSPLH
clone_size: once
v_call: TRBV5-6